This T cell receptor (beta chain) is from a study of blood T cells in healthy people across ages. Study context: Template switching retrieved approximately one barcoded beta molecule for each two T cells.

With a J-beta primer mix and a sample-barcoded 5' primer, a second PCR ran roughly 6 to 11 cycles. TCRdb processed the 5' RACE reads anew with MiXCR; each CDR3 protein has one entry. The repertoire holds over 600,000 distinct CDR3 sequences, with more than 55% as singletons. The germline V gene has CDR1 DFQATT and CDR2 SNEGSKA (reference sequence). CDR3 length equals 16 residues. Trimming stripped 6 bases from V and 3 bases from J, with 18 bases between. The study recruited healthy Caucasian donors from Russia who were aged about 6 to 95. Ten milliliters of peripheral blood were drawn from each donor into EDTA-treated tubes. Every sample yielded at least 7 million isolated PBMCs.

Sequences were obtained from blood. The receptor was derived from a man in his forties in good health. V is TRBV20-1 and J is TRBJ1-6; D is perhaps TRBD1 (6 bases). Here the CDR3 DNA reads TGCAGTGCCCTCGGAGTGGGGGGCTACTATAATTCACCCCTCCACTTT. Its protein is CSALGVGGYYNSPLHF.